This section outlines one T cell receptor beta chain sequence together with its context. Repertoires were generated with immunoSEQ multiplex PCR, while TCRdb's copy carries only in-frame clones and drops some. Of some 70,000 clones listed, 70% to 85% are singletons. This sample stems from a study of blood T cell repertoires in COVID-19. Study summary: Collection of acute and convalescent COVID-19 samples took place in the United States, Italy and Spain.

Followed longitudinally, the Seattle patients had been enrolled during active infection. J gave up 4 bases and V 2 bases, and 3 bases lay outside the gene matches. Germline-derived CDR1 and CDR2 are SQVTM and ANQGSEA. The CDR3 totals 13 residues. The sample taken for sequencing was peripheral blood. This receptor was obtained from a man over 45 with COVID-19, enrolled during active disease. The chain couples TRBV29-1 to TRBJ2-7; 9 bases match TRBD1. CDR3 in DNA: TGCAGCGTTGAACCGGGGACAGGGTACGAGCAGTACTTC. As protein: CSVEPGTGYEQYF.